This T cell receptor beta chain was recovered during a study of OX40 agonist ivuxolimab in advanced cancers. About the study: All patients had ivuxolimab intravenously every 2 weeks at 0.01 to 10 mg/kg. Averaging around 60 years in age, with a range of about 23 to 80, the cohort was about 86% male.

Only in-frame clones appear in the TCRdb table, and some are missing; sequencing was by immunoSEQ multiplex PCR. The sample holds some 46,000 clones, 70% to 80% seen once. The sequenced sample was CD4+ or CD8+ T cells sorted from blood, obtained in a trial of the OX40 agonist ivuxolimab. The clonotype comes from an adult with an advanced solid tumor such as melanoma, head and neck, liver or kidney cancer.

CDR3 loop: CASTPGGVSGYGYTF. The CDR3 DNA sequence: TGTGCCAGTACCCCTGGCGGGGTTTCGGGCTATGGCTACACCTTC. This rearrangement joins TRBV19 to TRBJ1-2, with D unclear. CDR1 is LNHDA, CDR2 SQIVND, per germline (reference sequence). Trimming cost V 7 bases and J 4 bases, with 19 bases left between them. CDR3 size: 15 residues. Full variable domain (rest looked up from reference TRBV19 and TRBJ1-2): DGGITQSPKYLFRKEGQNVTLSCEQNLNHDAMYWYRQDPGQGLRLIYYSQIVNDFQKGDIAEGYSVSREKKESFPLTVTSAQKNPTAFYLCASTPGGVSGYGYTFGSGTRLTVV.